The 27 T cell receptor beta chains reported below all come from one sample, sequenced in a study of CD8+CD57+ T cells in acquired aplastic anemia (dated by TCRdb to about 2018). Data came from an Illumina HiSeq 2000. Genomic DNA was used as template for profiling of TCR beta VDJ combinations and CDR3 sequences. The public reads were run again by TCRdb, first through fastp at Q25 and then through MiXCR, and only productive beta chains were kept. All rows with the same CDR3 protein become a single entry with the most common DNA and genes. The table for this sample lists 200,000 to 250,000 distinct CDR3 sequences; around 46% of them were counted only once. Roughly 8% of the sample goes to the ten largest clones. Flow cytometry had shown CD8+CD57+ cell expansion in the patients selected for sequencing. The material sequenced was sorted CD4+, CD8+, or CD8+CD57+ T cells (not recorded which) from PBMCs. The receptors come from a human donor with aplastic anemia.

The sample holds many counts of this clonotype. The chain couples TRBV12-3 or TRBV12-4 to TRBJ2-7, with 7 bases matching TRBD2. The CDR3 extends over 14 amino acids. Losses at the gene ends were 6 bases for V and 3 bases for J; bases not matched to a gene: 8. CDR3 in DNA: TGTGCCAGCAGAGCTCCCGGCGGGGGCTACGAGCAGTACTTC. Amino acid sequence: CASRAPGGGYEQYF.

V is TRBV29-1 and J is TRBJ2-2; the match to TRBD2 covers 9 bases. The V and J ends lost 3 bases and 3 bases, in that order; junction bases with no gene match: 8. This CDR3 comprises 16 residues. Germline CDR1 SQVTM, CDR2 ANQGSEA. CDR3 DNA: TGCAGCGTTGAGTTGGTAGCGGGGGCGTACACCGGGGAGCTGTTTTTT. Translated, it gives CSVELVAGAYTGELFF.

The chain joins TRBV10-3 to TRBJ2-1; 14 nucleotides match TRBD2. Germline V gives CDR1 ENHRY, CDR2 SYGVKD. The CDR3 spans 15 residues. The CDR3 loop is CARSGLAGVTNEQFF. DNA of the CDR3: TGTGCTAGGTCGGGACTAGCGGGGGTGACGAATGAGCAGTTCTTC.

The chain combines TRBV20-1 with TRBJ2-1, with 8 bases fitting TRBD2. With V trimmed by 0 bases and J by 2 bases, 6 bases remained unmatched. CDR1 is DFQATT, CDR2 SNEGSKA, per germline (reference sequence). The CDR3 extends over 16 amino acids. The chain's CDR3 is CSARDHGGGPYNEQFF. CDR3 bases: TGCAGTGCTAGAGATCACGGCGGGGGGCCCTACAATGAGCAGTTCTTC.

The table lists this clonotype with a few counts. A much larger clone differs by one base, so this may be a read error. This rearrangement joins TRBV24-1 to TRBJ2-7; perhaps D is TRBD1 or TRBD2 (6 bases each). The CDR3 sequence is 13 residues long. CDR1 and CDR2 from the germline V gene are KGHDR and SFDVKD. The CDR3 loop reads CATRGQDTYEQCF. The DNA of the CDR3 is TGTGCCACCCGGGGGCAAGATACCTACGAGCAGTGCTTC.

This clonotype was seen only a few times. The CDR3 region has the DNA TGTGCCAGCAGTGAGACAGGCCCCCTCTTCGACGAGCAGTACTTC. It specifies CASSETGPLFDEQYF. This chain connects TRBV15 to TRBJ2-7; perhaps TRBD1 as D (6 bases). CDR1 is LNHNV and CDR2 is YYDKDF in the germline V gene (reference sequence). This CDR3 is 15 amino acids long. Trimming shortened V by 10 bases and J by 5 bases, and 24 bases separated the two germline ends.

The chain recombines TRBV7-9 with TRBJ2-7; TRBD1 matches at 8 bases. Germline lookup yields CDR1 SEHNR and CDR2 FQNEAQ (reference sequence). V trimming: 6 bases; J trimming: 6 bases; junction bases outside the gene matches: 7. This CDR3 region has 13 residues. CDR3 DNA: TGTGCCAGCAGTTCCCAGGGGGCTGGCGAGCAGTACGTC. It translates to CASSSQGAGEQYV.

This clonotype was seen many times. An end of the junction differs from the germline gene, which may be a read error. V gene TRBV5-6 combines with J gene TRBJ1-1, with D perhaps TRBD1 (5 bases). The CDR3 runs to 14 residues. Germline loops: CDR1 SGHDT, CDR2 YYEEEE. CDR3 in DNA: TGTGCCAGCAGCTTCCGTCAGGGCCTCACTAAAGCTTTCTTT. Encoded protein: CASSFRQGLTKAFF.

Of note for this clonotype: Given a much more abundant clone one base away, this may be a read error. This rearrangement joins TRBV11-3 to TRBJ2-3; D unresolved. The CDR3 has 13 amino acids. CDR1 and CDR2 (germline): SGHNT, YENEEA. CDR3 sequence: CAGSPRPLDTQYF. The CDR3 bases are TGTGCCGGCAGCCCTCGACCCTTAGATACGCAGTATTTT.

J is TRBJ2-3 and V is TRBV10-3; D call uncertain. Per germline, CDR1 ENHRY and CDR2 SYGVKD. This CDR3 contains 15 residues. Trimming stripped 3 bases from V and 2 bases from J, with 12 bases between. The CDR3 DNA is TGTGCCATCAGTGATTCGAACAGACTCACAGATACGCAGTATTTT. Its protein is CAISDSNRLTDTQYF.

This CDR3 is CASSHAPGRTRKPYEQYF. CDR3 coding DNA: TGTGCCAGCAGTCACGCCCCGGGACGGACCAGAAAACCCTACGAGCAGTACTTC. The rearrangement links TRBV6-2 or TRBV6-3 to TRBJ2-7, with D perhaps assigned TRBD1 or TRBD2 (5 bases each). CDR3 size: 18 residues. The V end lost 5 bases, the J end lost 2 bases, and 25 bases lay between the germline ends. The germline CDR1 and CDR2 sequences are MNHEY and SVGEGT.

In this sample, this clonotype turned up many times. This rearrangement joins TRBV4-3 to TRBJ1-1; D call uncertain. The CDR3 length is 13 residues. CDR1 is LGHNA and CDR2 is YSLEER in the germline V gene. V shed 1 base and J shed 4 bases, with 7 bases lying between them. CDR3 DNA sequence: TGCGCCAGCAGCCAAGGGTTCGGCACTGAAGCTTTCTTT. This sequence encodes CASSQGFGTEAFF.

Only a few counts were recorded for this clonotype. A much bigger clone sits one base away, suggesting this may be a read error. The rearrangement links TRBV5-1 to TRBJ2-7; D remains ambiguous. The V end was cut by 5 bases, the J end by 2 bases, with 17 bases between. Per germline, CDR1 SGHRS and CDR2 YFSETQ. The CDR3 has 15 amino acids. The CDR3 loop is CASREWITSPYEQYF. The CDR3 nucleotides read TGCGCCAGCAGAGAGTGGATTACGAGCCCCTACGAGCAGTACTTC.

This clonotype came up many times. DNA for the CDR3: TGTGCCAGCGGGGGCTCACCCCTCCACTTT. Its protein product is CASGGSPLHF. The chain carries TRBV9 and TRBJ1-6; possible D gene TRBD1, 6 bases. The V and J ends lost 7 bases and 10 bases respectively, with 6 bases between them. CDR1 is SGDLS and CDR2 is YYNGEE in the germline V gene. This CDR3 has 10 amino acids. Filled out from reference TRBV9 and TRBJ1-6, the complete variable domain reads DSGVTQTPKHLITATGQRVTLRCSPRSGDLSVYWYQQSLDQGLQFLIQYYNGEERAKGNILERFSAQQFPDLHSELNLSSLELGDSALYFCASGGSPLHFGNGTRLTVT.

To note about this clonotype: An end of the junction differs from the germline gene, which may be a read error. This chain uses TRBV15 with TRBJ2-5; 8 nucleotides line up with TRBD2. Germline V gene sequence: CDR1 LNHNV, CDR2 YYDKDF (reference sequence). This CDR3 region has 14 residues. The CDR3 loop is CATSGGGYQETQYF. The CDR3 DNA sequence: TGCGCCACCTCCGGGGGGGGGTACCAAGAGACCCAGTACTTC.

The chain joins TRBV29-1 to TRBJ1-2; possibly TRBD1 for D (6 bases). The CDR3 loop spans 17 amino acids. V dropped 1 base and J dropped 8 bases, with 26 bases sitting between them. Germline CDR1 reads SQVTM; CDR2 reads ANQGSEA. The CDR3 spells CSVEVTVTAMGGAGYTF. The CDR3, as DNA: TGCAGCGTTGAAGTCACCGTGACAGCAATGGGGGGGGCCGGCTACACCTTC.

V gene TRBV29-1 combines with J gene TRBJ2-3; D gene uncertain. In germline, CDR1 is SQVTM, CDR2 ANQGSEA. This CDR3 is 13 amino acids long. Trimming cost V 3 bases and J 4 bases, with 11 bases left between them. DNA of the CDR3: TGCAGCGTTGAGGGTCTAGAGGCAGATACGCAGTATTTT. This codes for CSVEGLEADTQYF.

This clonotype was seen only a few times. The chain links TRBV15 to TRBJ2-5; D is unresolved. Germline CDR1 reads LNHNV; CDR2 reads YYDKDF (reference sequence). There are 14 residues in the CDR3. V dropped 1 base and J dropped 5 bases, with 11 bases sitting between them. CDR3 in amino acids: CATSRVRRMETQYF. The CDR3 DNA follows: TGTGCCACCAGCAGAGTTAGAAGAATGGAGACCCAGTACTTC.

This clonotype was seen more than once but under ten times. J is TRBJ2-7 and V is TRBV25-1; 8 bases agree with TRBD2. Germline CDR1 MGHDK, CDR2 SYGVNS. Germline trimming cut 5 bases from V and 6 bases from J; bases unmatched to any gene: 9. This CDR3 has 14 residues. The DNA for the CDR3 is TGTGCCAGCAGTAAACTACTAGCGGTCTGCGAGCAGTACTTC. Amino acids: CASSKLLAVCEQYF.

Points on this clonotype: The CDR3 does not end in the conserved phenylalanine or tryptophan, so this is likely a read error. The V gene is TRBV24-1, the J gene TRBJ2-2, with a tentative D call TRBD1 (6 bases). The germline V gene encodes CDR1 KGHDR and CDR2 SFDVKD. CDR3 length equals 18 residues. Deletions cut 11 bases from V and 3 bases from J, with 27 bases between. The CDR3 spells CASTSGKVQGTYTGELFL. The CDR3 DNA follows: TGTGCCAGCACCTCAGGGAAGGTACAGGGCACCTACACCGGGGAGCTGTTTTTA.

Worth noting for this clonotype: This sequence may be a read error, since a much larger clone differs from it by one base. The chain couples TRBV7-8 to TRBJ2-2; 15 nucleotides agree with TRBD2. This CDR3 region has 18 residues. Trimming took 7 bases from V and 7 from J; bases not matched to a gene: 13. Germline lookup yields CDR1 SGHVS and CDR2 FQNEAQ. CDR3 sequence (DNA): TGTGCCAGCAACGAACGGACTAGCGGGGGGGCCGGGCGCGGGGAGCTGTTTTTT. Its protein is CASNERTSGGAGRGELFF.

The chain employs TRBV29-1 and TRBJ2-1, with D uncertain. Germline V gene sequence: CDR1 SQVTM, CDR2 ANQGSEA. The V end was cut by 6 bases, the J end by 6 bases, with 15 bases between. The CDR3 totals 13 residues. Here the CDR3 reads CSVERGPPNEQFF. In DNA, the CDR3 is TGCAGCGTAGAGAGAGGCCCGCCCAATGAGCAGTTCTTC.

As concerns this clonotype: One junction end disagrees with the germline gene, perhaps due to a read error. V gene TRBV24-1 combines with J gene TRBJ1-1; TRBD1 is a possible D gene (5 bases). This CDR3 has 17 residues. Germline CDR1 KGHDR, CDR2 SFDVKD. DNA for the CDR3: TGTGCCAGCAGTGACCGTTCGTGGGGCAGGGACGAGACTGAAGCTTTCTTT. It specifies CASSDRSWGRDETEAFF.

For this clonotype: At one end, the junction sequence differs from germline, possibly due to a read error. The chain combines TRBV7-9 with TRBJ1-1; D is uncertain. Germline values: CDR1 SEHNR, CDR2 FQNEAQ (reference sequence). CDR3 length: 8 amino acids. The CDR3 protein is CASSPPFF. In DNA form, the CDR3 reads TGTGCCAGCAGCCCCCCTTTTTTT.

This clonotype has at least ten counts. This chain connects TRBV7-8 to TRBJ2-5, with D possibly matching TRBD2 (5 bases). The CDR3 length is 14 residues. Trimming shortened V by 1 base and J by 7 bases, and 13 bases separated the two germline ends. Per germline, CDR1 SGHVS and CDR2 FQNEAQ. The CDR3 reads CASSLDWSGGTQYF. CDR3 coding DNA: TGTGCCAGCAGCTTAGACTGGAGTGGAGGGACCCAGTACTTC.

The V and J genes are TRBV7-8 and TRBJ1-1; 7 nucleotides line up with TRBD1. There are 16 residues in the CDR3. V lost 4 bases to trimming and J lost 0 bases; unmatched junction nucleotides: 8. CDR1 is SGHVS, CDR2 FQNEAQ, per germline. The CDR3: CASSSRPGQMNTEAFF. In nucleotides, the CDR3 is TGTGCCAGCAGCTCACGGCCGGGACAGATGAACACTGAAGCTTTCTTT.

This clonotype was seen a few times. The rearrangement links TRBV4-3 to TRBJ1-4; D is unresolved. The V end lost 4 bases, the J end lost 7 bases, and 19 bases lay between the germline ends. CDR3 length: 16 amino acids. Germline CDR1 reads LGHNA; CDR2 reads YSLEER. CDR3: CASSPRTVAVGEKLFF. CDR3 bases: TGCGCCAGCAGCCCCAGAACAGTAGCGGTTGGTGAAAAACTGTTTTTT.